This TCR beta chain was obtained from a study of blood T cells in healthy people across ages. General observations from the study: CMV status of donors was unknown, possibly confounding expanded clonotype changes.

This clonotype was picked up one time. Its antigen is unidentified. V dropped 2 bases and J dropped 9 bases, with 11 bases sitting between them. Germline V gene sequence: CDR1 SGHVS, CDR2 FQNEAQ. The CDR3 extends over 14 amino acids. A second PCR of roughly 7 to 11 cycles used a sample-barcoded 5' primer and a J-beta primer mix. A template-switch adaptor that had 12 random nucleotides put a tag on each cDNA molecule. Any given sample supplied a minimum of 2.5 million CDR3-containing paired-end reads. TCRdb redid the calling of the 5' RACE reads with MiXCR, one entry per CDR3 protein. The table shows 700,000 to 850,000 distinct CDR3 sequences, with roughly 53% occurring only once.

The TCR sequence derives from an elderly man in good health. Specimen: blood. This chain links TRBV7-8 with TRBJ1-6; a possible D gene is TRBD1 (5 bases). Here the CDR3 DNA reads TGTGCCAGCAGCTTAACGGACACTTTTTCACCCCTCCACTTT. The encoded protein is CASSLTDTFSPLHF.